Below are 2 T cell receptor beta chains sequenced from a single sample in a study of shared clonotypes between healthy human individuals. TCRdb's copy holds only in-frame clones and misses some; the assay was immunoSEQ multiplex PCR. The sample consists of roughly 1,600,000 clones, approximately 98.5% of them appearing once. Sequencing was done on a sample of naive CD4+ T cells sorted from blood. The subset was: CD45RA+ positively selected. The receptors stem from a man younger than 45 in good health.

The J gene is TRBJ1-5, the V gene TRBV6-7, with D possibly TRBD1 on 6 matching bases. TRBV6-7 is an ORF, with its function uncertain. The V end lost 6 bases, the J end lost 1 base, and 13 bases lay between the germline ends. This CDR3 has 15 residues. CDR3 DNA sequence: TGTGCCAGCAGCTTAAGGGGGGGGAGCAATCAGCCCCAGCATTTT. Translation gives CASSLRGGSNQPQHF.

This chain uses TRBV6-5 with TRBJ2-7, with D possibly matching TRBD2 (6 bases). Germline V lookup: CDR1 MNHEY, CDR2 SVGAGI. The length of the CDR3 is 16 residues. The V and J ends lost 0 bases and 4 bases respectively, with 16 bases between them. CDR3 coding DNA: TGTGCCAGCAGTTACTCTGGGCTAGCGAGGGATTACGAGCAGTACTTC. Protein: CASSYSGLARDYEQYF.